A single sample is the source of the 15 T cell receptor beta chains below, sequenced in a study of CD8 T cells in acute hepatitis C reinfection listed by TCRdb under 2021. Library construction relied on the immunoSEQ multiplex PCR assay. The table comes from immuneACCESS by way of TCRdb, which keeps in-frame sequences with V and J called. Part of the clones is missing from these tables; in studies checked, under half for an unresolved V gene and the rest for unknown reasons. The sample table records tens of thousands of clones; roughly 89% of these occur just once. 0.4% to 0.5% of the sample is held by the ten biggest clonotypes. In light of the paper, this sample's time point label describes: naive CD8 control sorted from an acute-time-point sample. Sequenced: naive CD8+ T cells from PBMCs. The meaning of the sample's cell subset or site label: sorted total naive CD45RO-negative CD8+ T cells. The source is a man aged 25-40 years with chronic hepatitis C.

This clone was seen only a few times. This chain connects TRBV7-3 to TRBJ1-1; D might be TRBD1 (5 bases). The CDR3 sequence is 13 residues long. Germline V gives CDR1 SGHTA, CDR2 FQGTGA. Between the trimmed V and J ends, which lost 1 base and 6 bases, there was a span of 9 bases. CDR3 DNA: TGTGCCAGCAGCTTAATGGGGGGTGCTGAAGCTTTCTTT. This gives the protein CASSLMGGAEAFF.

The rearrangement joins TRBV5-4 to TRBJ2-1; D is unresolved. Trimming left V 5 bases short and J 13 bases short, with 22 bases between. The CDR3 is 14 amino acids. CDR1 and CDR2 (germline): SGHNT, YYREEE (reference sequence). CDR3 in amino acids: CASSLSPAPEFQFF. DNA of the CDR3: TGTGCCAGCAGTCTCTCTCCGGCTCCGGAGTTCCAGTTCTTC.

The chain joins TRBV14 to TRBJ2-3; possibly TRBD2 for D (7 bases). Trimming pared 1 base from V and 13 bases from J, leaving 12 bases between. This CDR3 has 12 residues. Per germline, CDR1 SGHDN and CDR2 FVKESK. In nucleotides, the CDR3 is TGTGCCAGCAGCCAAGGGGGGGGGCCTAAGTATTTT. Amino acid sequence: CASSQGGGPKYF.

The V and J genes are TRBV6-5 and TRBJ2-1; D gene ambiguous. The V end was cut by 0 bases, the J end by 3 bases, with 12 bases between. From germline, CDR1 is MNHEY and CDR2 SVGAGI. The CDR3 contains 16 residues. The CDR3 coding sequence is TGTGCCAGCAGTTACTCATCCGGGTCCATCTACAATGAGCAGTTCTTC. Translated: CASSYSSGSIYNEQFF.

The rearrangement links TRBV6-5 to TRBJ2-1, with TRBD2 matching 7 bases. The CDR3 length is 12 residues. Germline-derived CDR1 and CDR2 are MNHEY and SVGAGI. J was trimmed by 10 bases and V by 5 bases; bases with no gene match: 5. The CDR3 is CASSQPAGEQFF. The CDR3 DNA sequence: TGTGCCAGCAGTCAACCAGCGGGGGAGCAGTTCTTC.

The chain couples TRBV7-9 to TRBJ2-3, with D unclear. V lost 6 bases and J 2 bases, leaving 24 bases between the germline ends. CDR3 length: 18 amino acids. Per the germline V gene, CDR1 is SEHNR and CDR2 is FQNEAQ (reference sequence). This CDR3 reads CASRDPVSPSPNTDTQYF. DNA of the CDR3: TGTGCCAGCAGGGACCCGGTCTCGCCCTCCCCAAACACAGATACGCAGTATTTT. Full variable domain (rest looked up from reference TRBV7-9 and TRBJ2-3): DTGVSQNPRHKITKRGQNVTFRCDPISEHNRLYWYRQTLGQGPEFLTYFQNEAQLEKSRLLSDRFSAERPKGSFSTLEIQRTEQGDSAMYLCASRDPVSPSPNTDTQYFGPGTRLTVL.

This sequence joins TRBV12-5 and TRBJ2-7; no clear D gene. The CDR3 runs to 12 residues. Germline V CDR1 and CDR2: LGHNT, FRNRAP. Between the trimmed V and J ends, which lost 1 base and 4 bases, there was a span of 5 bases. CDR3 loop: CASGLDDYEQYF. The CDR3 DNA sequence: TGTGCTAGTGGTTTGGACGATTACGAGCAGTACTTC.

This chain connects TRBV15 to TRBJ2-5; tentative D call: TRBD2 (5 bases). The DNA end lines up better with TRBJ2-7; the J call may be wrong. Germline values: CDR1 LNHNV, CDR2 YYDKDF (reference sequence). The CDR3 loop spans 13 amino acids. The CDR3 DNA follows: TGTGCCACCAGCAGAGTCGGGGTTGACGAGCAGTACTTC. Its protein is CATSRVGVDEQYF.

The gene calls are TRBV9 and TRBJ2-1, with TRBD2 identical over 10 bases. CDR1 is SGDLS and CDR2 is YYNGEE in the germline V gene. The CDR3 extends over 15 amino acids. V gave up 2 bases and J gave up 6 bases; unmatched junction bases: 5. The CDR3 region is CASSVGSGRSNEQFF. The CDR3 DNA follows: TGTGCCAGCAGCGTTGGTAGCGGGAGGAGCAATGAGCAGTTCTTC. The complete variable domain, with remaining parts taken from reference TRBV9 and TRBJ2-1, reads DSGVTQTPKHLITATGQRVTLRCSPRSGDLSVYWYQQSLDQGLQFLIQYYNGEERAKGNILERFSAQQFPDLHSELNLSSLELGDSALYFCASSVGSGRSNEQFFGPGTRLTVL.

The CDR3 loop reads CASSSFSPSGELFF. The CDR3 DNA reads as TGTGCCAGCAGCTCTTTCTCACCTTCCGGGGAGCTGTTTTTT. J is TRBJ2-2 and V is TRBV7-6; D ambiguous. The V gene lost 4 bases and the J gene lost 6 bases, with 12 bases spanning the gap. This CDR3 is 14 amino acids long. Germline V CDR1 and CDR2: SGHVS, FNYEAQ.

The CDR3: CAWSVLGDADGYTF. The CDR3 DNA reads as TGTGCCTGGAGTGTATTAGGGGACGCGGACGGCTACACCTTC. The chain uses TRBV30 and TRBJ1-2; weak D call: TRBD1 (5 bases). This CDR3 contains 14 residues. The V end lost 0 bases, the J end lost 8 bases, and 16 bases lay between the germline ends. The germline CDR1 and CDR2 sequences are GTSNPN and SVGIG (reference sequence).

Written as DNA, the CDR3 is TGCGCCAGCAGTGAAGCATCGGCGAACACTGAAGCTTTCTTT. Its translation: CASSEASANTEAFF. The V call is TRBV10-1, the J call TRBJ1-1; D gene uncertain. The CDR3 is 14 amino acids. The germline V and J ends were trimmed by 3 bases and 1 base, with 9 bases remaining between them. CDR1 and CDR2 from the germline V gene are WNHNN and SYGVQD (reference sequence).

The V and J genes are TRBV4-3 and TRBJ1-4, with TRBD1 as a possible D gene (6 bases). The V end lost 4 bases, the J end lost 0 bases, and 12 bases lay between the germline ends. The CDR3 sequence is 16 residues long. Germline V gene data show CDR1 as LGHNA and CDR2 as YSLEER. The CDR3 DNA is TGCGCCAGCAGCCGAAACAGGGCCACAACTAATGAAAAACTGTTTTTT. Translating it yields CASSRNRATTNEKLFF.

This clone was detected only once. In DNA form, the CDR3 reads TGTGCCAGCATCAAACCTCCCCGCGGGACACCCCTAGCCAAAAACATTCAGTACTTC. This sequence encodes CASIKPPRGTPLAKNIQYF. The V and J genes are TRBV11-3 and TRBJ2-4, with D tentatively TRBD1 or TRBD2 (6 bases each). This CDR3 region has 19 residues. Per germline, CDR1 SGHNT and CDR2 YENEEA. V shed 7 bases and J shed 0 bases, with 25 bases lying between them.

This chain connects TRBV27 to TRBJ1-2, with D maybe TRBD1 (5 bases). V was trimmed by 4 bases and J by 4 bases, leaving 10 bases between them. CDR3 length: 13 amino acids. CDR1 MNHEY and CDR2 SMNVEV come from the germline V gene (reference sequence). The CDR3 bases are TGTGCCAGCAGTTCCCGGGGGTTCTATGGCTACACCTTC. As protein: CASSSRGFYGYTF.